This T cell receptor beta chain was recorded in a study of T cell responses to AZD1222 COVID-19 vaccine. Study outcomes and limitations: No day 14 peak samples; only post-peak repertoires were characterized.

Per germline, CDR1 MNHEY and CDR2 SVGAGI. The CDR3 is 14 amino acids. The ends were cut back, 7 bases at V and 0 bases at J, with 12 bases in the middle. TCRdb keeps only in-frame clones here, not all; method: immunoSEQ multiplex PCR. The table includes roughly 190,000 clones, roughly 88% detected once. A word on this clone: Its target is unknown.

V and J are TRBV6-5 and TRBJ1-2; D uncertain. Here the sequenced sample was peripheral blood, taken on day 0 of AZD1222 vaccination. This clonotype was obtained from an adult in good health. The CDR3 region is CASTPAATNYGYTF. CDR3 nucleotides: TGTGCCAGCACCCCCGCGGCTACTAACTATGGCTACACCTTC.